The following is a T cell receptor beta chain sequence with its context. Authors' processing steps: Estimates of nucleated cell counts were drawn from the amplification of reference gene primers. The assay was immunoSEQ multiplex PCR, and TCRdb's table has in-frame clones only and misses some. That table gives V, J and clone size, and the DNA gave D and trimming. The table shows roughly 68,000 clones, with more than 70% occurring only once. These data are taken from a study of blood T cell repertoires in COVID-19. Whole-study context: COVID-19 samples collected from the United States, Italy and Spain covered acute and convalescent phases. PBMCs, B-cell-depleted T cells, or T cells provided the cDNA or gDNA that made up the material.

Material: peripheral blood. This receptor was taken from a woman between 65 and 79 years old with acute or convalescent COVID-19.

The CDR3 coding sequence is TGTGCCAGTGCCTATAGGGGTCAAGGCAATCAGCCCCAGCATTTT. Amino acids: CASAYRGQGNQPQHF. The rearrangement joins TRBV19 to TRBJ1-5; tentative D call: TRBD1 (5 bases). The V gene lost 8 bases and the J gene lost 2 bases, with 16 bases spanning the gap. The CDR3 loop spans 15 amino acids. Germline values: CDR1 LNHDA, CDR2 SQIVND (reference sequence).